These T cell receptor beta chains were read from a single sample in a study of chemoradiotherapy in HPV16-positive cancers. TCRdb's table, derived via immunoSEQ multiplex PCR, lists solely in-frame clones and lacks some. The sample includes about 7,300 clones, roughly nine tenths of them seen just once. The biological material was taken from a patient who underwent chemoradiotherapy. Source of these receptors: a human donor with HPV-associated anogenital cancer. Both conserved end residues are part of each CDR3. A D gene is named only where the DNA matches it firmly. Some rows have no size entry. The others give once, few or many, or a class for an expanded clone.

TRBJ2-3	TRBV5-1	NA	NA	17	CASSSLTAGTSTDTQYF	TGCGCCAGCAGCTCCCTAACGGCGGGTACCAGCACAGATACGCAGTATTTT
TRBJ2-3	TRBV5-6	once	NA	19	CASSPFVWRRQGATDTQYF	TGTGCCAGCAGCCCCTTTGTGTGGCGGCGGCAGGGAGCGACAGATACGCAGTATTTT
TRBJ1-4	TRBV2	NA	TRBD1	17	CASSVGDRGRLGEKLFF	TGTGCCAGCAGTGTCGGAGACAGGGGGCGATTGGGCGAAAAACTGTTTTTT
TRBJ1-2	TRBV9	NA	NA	16	CASSVGPTGTDYGYTF	TGTGCCAGCAGCGTTGGCCCCACAGGGACGGACTATGGCTACACCTTC
TRBJ2-6	TRBV19	NA	NA	17	CASSPDRLFSGANVLTF	TGTGCCAGTAGTCCTGACAGACTCTTCTCTGGGGCCAACGTCCTGACTTTC
TRBJ2-3	TRBV19	NA	TRBD1	18	CASRDWDSAQTSTDTQYF	TGTGCCAGTAGGGACTGGGACAGCGCCCAAACTAGCACAGATACGCAGTATTTT
TRBJ2-2	TRBV5-6	NA	NA	15	CASSFSGPNTGELFF	TGTGCCAGCAGCTTTAGCGGTCCGAACACCGGGGAGCTGTTTTTT
TRBJ2-1	TRBV13	NA	TRBD2	15	CASSPGLAENNEQFF	TGTGCCAGCAGCCCGGGACTAGCGGAAAACAATGAGCAGTTCTTC
TRBJ2-2	TRBV10-3	NA	TRBD2	15	CAARDSGSFAGELFF	TGTGCCGCCCGCGATAGCGGGAGTTTTGCCGGGGAGCTGTTTTTT
TRBJ2-7	TRBV7-9	NA	NA	14	CASNPGTDSYEQYF	TGTGCCAGCAACCCCGGGACGGATTCCTACGAGCAGTACTTC
TRBJ2-7	TRBV27	NA	TRBD2	13	CASSGTSDYEQYF	TGTGCCAGCAGCGGGACTAGCGATTACGAGCAGTACTTC
TRBJ2-1	TRBV25-1	NA	TRBD2	17	CASNGPPGLAVYNEQFF	TGTGCCAGCAACGGACCACCGGGACTAGCGGTATACAATGAGCAGTTCTTC
TRBJ2-1	TRBV4-1	NA	NA	11	CASSQYNEQFF	TGCGCCAGCAGCCAATACAATGAGCAGTTCTTC
TRBJ1-5	TRBV28	once	TRBD1	16	CASAGGGQGSNQPQHF	TGTGCCAGCGCGGGTGGGGGACAGGGGAGCAATCAGCCCCAGCATTTT
TRBJ2-5	TRBV5-4	NA	TRBD2	16	CASSLKRGGNKETQYF	TGTGCCAGCAGCTTGAAGCGGGGGGGTAATAAAGAGACCCAGTACTTC
TRBJ1-1	TRBV5-8	NA	NA	11	CASSLFLGAFF	TGTGCCAGCAGCTTGTTCCTTGGAGCTTTCTTT
TRBJ1-2	TRBV19	NA	NA	14	CASSNRLGGGGYTF	TGTGCCAGTAGTAACAGGCTGGGAGGTGGTGGCTACACCTTC
TRBJ1-5	TRBV30	NA	TRBD1	14	CAFRTGYSNQPQHF	TGTGCCTTCCGGACAGGGTATAGCAATCAGCCCCAGCATTTT
TRBJ1-2	TRBV9	NA	NA	15	CASSVGGVGPSGYTF	TGTGCCAGCAGCGTAGGTGGGGTGGGACCTTCCGGCTACACCTTC
TRBJ1-1	TRBV11-3	NA	NA	12	CASSFPGLEAFF	TGTGCCAGCAGCTTTCCGGGGCTAGAAGCTTTCTTT
TRBJ2-7	TRBV2	NA	NA	13	CASSQGYSYEQYF	TGTGCCAGCAGCCAGGGCTACTCCTACGAGCAGTACTTC
TRBJ2-1	TRBV5-1	NA	NA	15	CASSFQGIPADEQFF	TGCGCCAGCAGCTTTCAGGGAATCCCGGCGGATGAGCAGTTCTTC
TRBJ2-3	TRBV14	NA	NA	18	CASSQEVGGMLGADTQYF	TGTGCCAGCAGCCAAGAAGTTGGGGGGATGTTGGGTGCAGATACGCAGTATTTT
TRBJ2-3	TRBV5-1	NA	TRBD2	15	CASMTGGGAADTQYF	TGCGCCAGCATGACTGGCGGGGGGGCAGCAGATACGCAGTATTTT
TRBJ2-3	TRBV5-1	NA	NA	15	CASSFREERTDTQYF	TGCGCCAGCAGCTTTAGGGAGGAGCGCACAGATACGCAGTATTTT
TRBJ1-5	TRBV4-1	few	NA	16	CASSQVTAGKNQPQHF	TGCGCCAGCAGCCAAGTAACGGCAGGGAAAAATCAGCCCCAGCATTTT
TRBJ2-5	TRBV7-6	NA	TRBD1	16	CASSLGGQGAGETQYF	TGTGCCAGCAGCTTAGGAGGGCAGGGGGCAGGGGAGACCCAGTACTTC
TRBJ2-2	TRBV19	NA	NA	12	CASSISAGWLFF	TGTGCCAGTAGTATCAGTGCGGGGTGGCTGTTTTTT
TRBJ2-3	TRBV5-1	once	NA	16	CASSMGQGQYTDTQYF	TGCGCCAGCAGCATGGGGCAGGGCCAATATACAGATACGCAGTATTTT
TRBJ2-7	TRBV2	NA	TRBD2	11	CASSIAGEQYF	TGTGCCAGCAGTATAGCGGGCGAGCAGTACTTC
TRBJ2-7	TRBV11-2	once	NA	13	CASSSGLPYEQYF	TGTGCCAGCAGCTCGGGACTCCCTTACGAGCAGTACTTC
TRBJ2-1	TRBV19	once	NA	15	CASSRTVPGGGEQFF	TGTGCCAGTAGTAGGACAGTACCTGGCGGTGGTGAGCAGTTCTTC
TRBJ2-6	TRBV6-5	NA	NA	14	CASTTRGRANVLTF	TGTGCCAGCACTACGCGGGGGCGGGCCAACGTCCTGACTTTC
TRBJ1-2	TRBV29-1	NA	NA	13	CSVVGESNYGYTF	TGCAGCGTTGTGGGAGAATCTAACTATGGCTACACCTTC
TRBJ1-1	TRBV5-4	NA	NA	15	CASSGGALQNTEAFF	TGTGCCAGCAGCGGGGGAGCACTCCAGAACACTGAAGCTTTCTTT
TRBJ2-2	TRBV2	few	NA	14	CASRETSVTGELFF	TGTGCCAGCAGGGAGACTAGTGTCACCGGGGAGCTGTTTTTT
TRBJ2-7	TRBV29-1	NA	NA	12	CSVTSGTNEQYF	TGCAGCGTAACCTCCGGGACAAACGAGCAGTACTTC
TRBJ2-1	TRBV5-1	few	TRBD2	15	CASSLELAGGPEQFF	TGCGCCAGCAGCTTGGAGCTAGCGGGAGGGCCTGAGCAGTTCTTC
TRBJ1-1	TRBV7-2	NA	NA	12	CASSPRSTEAFF	TGTGCCAGCAGCCCTAGGAGCACTGAAGCTTTCTTT
TRBJ1-2	TRBV27	NA	NA	13	CASASITNYGYTF	TGTGCCAGCGCCTCGATAACTAACTATGGCTACACCTTC
TRBJ2-1	TRBV7-6	NA	TRBD1	14	CASSRPGTGAEQFF	TGTGCCAGCAGCCGTCCCGGGACAGGGGCCGAGCAGTTCTTC
TRBJ2-1	TRBV28	NA	NA	17	CASSPPRRASRYNEQFF	TGTGCCAGCAGCCCCCCGCGGCGGGCTTCACGTTACAATGAGCAGTTCTTC
TRBJ1-2	TRBV6-5	once	NA	13	CASSYSLRYGYTF	TGTGCCAGCAGTTACTCGTTGCGATATGGCTACACCTTC
TRBJ2-5	TRBV25-1	NA	NA	15	CASSEDRDFQETQYF	TGTGCCAGCAGTGAAGACCGGGACTTCCAAGAGACCCAGTACTTC
TRBJ1-2	TRBV5-4	NA	NA	12	CASAPANYGYTF	TGTGCCAGCGCCCCGGCGAACTATGGCTACACCTTC
TRBJ1-2	TRBV5-1	NA	NA	13	CASSLDRDYGYTF	TGCGCCAGCAGCTTGGACAGGGACTATGGCTACACCTTC
TRBJ1-4	TRBV27	NA	TRBD1	14	CASSYRGRSEKLFF	TGTGCCAGCAGTTACAGGGGGCGCAGTGAAAAACTGTTTTTT
TRBJ2-7	TRBV5-6	NA	TRBD2	16	CASSLSSGAISYEQYF	TGTGCCAGCAGCTTGAGTAGCGGGGCCATCTCCTACGAGCAGTACTTC
TRBJ2-7	TRBV18	NA	NA	14	CASSRHPKGYEQYF	TGTGCCAGCTCAAGGCATCCTAAAGGGTACGAGCAGTACTTC
TRBJ1-5	TRBV30	NA	TRBD1	14	CAWSVDRGISPQHF	TGTGCCTGGAGTGTCGACAGGGGAATCTCTCCCCAGCATTTT